One sample yielded the 31 T cell receptor beta chains listed below, sequenced in a study of regulatory T cells in long-lasting Graves disease (TCRdb year 2021). What this sample's time point label stands for: newly diagnosed GD, antithyroid drugs for less than 3 months. For both TCR sequencing and RNA sequencing, RNA was extracted from PBMCs in TRIzol. Library preparation used multiplex PCR. This sample was sequenced with an Illumina HiSeq 4000. TCR beta libraries were built with iRepertoire HTBI primers and Arm-PCR amplification of CDR3 regions. TCRdb's own reprocessing of the public reads used fastp at Q25 and MiXCR and kept productive beta chains. Rows matching on CDR3 protein sequence are summarized as one entry with the most common DNA and genes. The sample table contains 560,000 or so distinct CDR3 sequences; only one count was recorded for roughly a sixth of them. The top ten hold 12% of the sample.

The sample also formed part of further work on T cells in Graves' hyperthyroidism and ophthalmopathy.

The specimen was peripheral blood mononuclear cells (PBMCs), collected at new diagnosis, from a patient treated with antithyroid drugs. These receptors came from a man younger than 35 with Graves disease. Donor details come from another sample of the same person, matched by shared clones.

The chain recombines TRBV3-1 with TRBJ2-3; unclear D gene. Trimming cost V 8 bases and J 0 bases, with 15 bases left between them. The germline V gene has CDR1 LGHDT and CDR2 YNNKEL (reference sequence). The CDR3 length is 15 residues. DNA for the CDR3: TGTGCCAGCTCCAGGTCGGCATCTAGCACAGATACGCAGTATTTT. This sequence encodes CASSRSASSTDTQYF.

This clonotype has more than one count but fewer than ten. The chain recombines TRBV6-1 with TRBJ1-2, with D unclear. The CDR3 consists of 15 residues. Per germline, CDR1 MNHNS and CDR2 SASEGT. Trimming pared 1 base from V and 0 bases from J, leaving 9 bases between. CDR3 coding DNA: TGTGCCAGCAGTGAAGGACTACAAACTAACTATGGCTACACCTTC. Its translation is CASSEGLQTNYGYTF.

This clonotype was seen ten or more times. The chain carries TRBV11-3 and TRBJ2-1; D unresolved. Germline lookup yields CDR1 SGHNT and CDR2 YENEEA. This CDR3 region has 17 residues. V was trimmed by 2 bases and J by 0 bases, leaving 14 bases between them. This CDR3 reads CASSLSGSPSSYNEQFF. DNA for the CDR3: TGTGCCAGCAGCTTATCTGGCTCCCCTAGCTCCTACAATGAGCAGTTCTTC.

This clonotype showed up just a few times. The chain combines TRBV9 with TRBJ2-7; 9 bases align to TRBD1. The CDR3 is 14 amino acids. The J segment lost 6 bases and the V segment lost 1 base, leaving 5 bases of the junction unmatched. Germline CDR1 reads SGDLS; CDR2 reads YYNGEE. The chain's CDR3 is CASSVIQDRGEQYF. CDR3 coding DNA: TGTGCCAGCAGCGTAATTCAGGACAGGGGCGAGCAGTACTTC. The complete variable domain, with remaining parts taken from reference TRBV9 and TRBJ2-7, reads DSGVTQTPKHLITATGQRVTLRCSPRSGDLSVYWYQQSLDQGLQFLIQYYNGEERAKGNILERFSAQQFPDLHSELNLSSLELGDSALYFCASSVIQDRGEQYFGPGTRLTVT.

This clonotype was recorded a few times. V and J are TRBV9 and TRBJ2-7; 7 bases are a match to TRBD1. V lost 0 bases and J lost 3; bases outside the gene matches: 3. The CDR3 is made up of 14 amino acids. CDR1 is SGDLS, CDR2 YYNGEE, per germline. In DNA, the CDR3 is TGTGCCAGCAGCGTAGTTTCAGGGGGCTACGAGCAGTACTTC. It yields the protein CASSVVSGGYEQYF.

Many counts were recorded for this clonotype. The rearrangement uses TRBV7-9 and TRBJ2-3, with D tentatively TRBD2 (5 bases). V was pared by 5 bases and J by 6 bases, with 15 bases between. Germline V gene lookup returns CDR1 SEHNR and CDR2 FQNEAQ (reference sequence). CDR3 length equals 14 residues. In DNA, the CDR3 is TGTGCCAGCAGCCAAGTCGGGATGGCGGATACGCAGTATTTT. The encoded protein is CASSQVGMADTQYF.

The chain recombines TRBV6-9 with TRBJ2-1, with 7 bases matching TRBD1. Germline V CDR1 and CDR2: MNHGY, SVAAGI. The junction had 8 bases not matched to a gene; V was cut back by 4 bases and J by 5 bases. This CDR3 is 15 amino acids long. The CDR3 nucleotides are TGTGCCAGCAGTTGCCAGACAGGGTTTGACAATGAGCAGTTCTTC. This codes for CASSCQTGFDNEQFF.

Only a few counts were recorded for this clonotype. The junction does not match germline at one end; this may be a read error. The chain links TRBV27 to TRBJ2-1; 7 nucleotides match TRBD1. This CDR3 has 13 amino acids. Germline CDR1 is MNHEY and CDR2 is SMNVEV (reference sequence). Here the CDR3 reads CASSLFDRDEQSF. The CDR3 nucleotides read TGTGCCAGCAGTTTATTTGACAGGGATGAGCAGTCCTTC.

The gene calls are TRBV3-1 and TRBJ2-5; a possible D gene is TRBD2 (6 bases). The CDR3 extends over 15 amino acids. Trimming left V 3 bases short and J 1 base short, with 12 bases between. CDR1 LGHDT and CDR2 YNNKEL come from the germline V gene (reference sequence). This CDR3 reads CASSQDPGVQETQYF. Here the CDR3 DNA reads TGTGCCAGCAGCCAGGACCCGGGAGTCCAAGAGACCCAGTACTTC.

This clonotype was found many times. The chain recombines TRBV27 with TRBJ2-1; possibly TRBD2 for D (5 bases). CDR3 length: 14 residues. CDR1 is MNHEY and CDR2 is SMNVEV in the germline V gene (reference sequence). Trimming left V 5 bases short and J 3 bases short, with 11 bases between. The CDR3 here is CASSIGRDYNEQFF. For the CDR3, the DNA is TGTGCCAGCAGTATCGGACGGGACTACAATGAGCAGTTCTTC.

This clonotype came up many times. The V and J genes are TRBV7-9 and TRBJ2-7; no firm D call. The CDR3 covers 11 residues. The ends were cut back, 4 bases at V and 6 bases at J, with 7 bases in the middle. CDR1 and CDR2 from the germline V gene are SEHNR and FQNEAQ (reference sequence). This CDR3 reads CASSSGPEQYF. The CDR3 DNA is TGTGCCAGCAGCTCCGGGCCCGAGCAGTACTTC.

This chain's CDR3 is CSVATRGGNQPQHF. The CDR3 DNA follows: TGCAGCGTTGCTACCAGGGGTGGCAATCAGCCCCAGCATTTT. The chain joins TRBV29-1 to TRBJ1-5; TRBD1 is a possible D gene (6 bases). Germline V gene lookup returns CDR1 SQVTM and CDR2 ANQGSEA. This CDR3 spans 14 amino acids. V was shortened by 4 bases and J by 2 bases, with 12 bases between the two germline ends.

The table lists this clonotype with many counts. CDR3 in DNA: TGTGCCAGCAGCCCAGAGGCCGATGAGACCCAGTACTTC. Its translation is CASSPEADETQYF. The chain has TRBV7-8 and TRBJ2-5; D gene uncertain. V lost 5 bases and J lost 5, with 12 bases in between. The CDR3 has 13 amino acids. Germline assignment: CDR1 SGHVS and CDR2 FQNEAQ.

This clonotype was detected ten times or more. The chain recombines TRBV6-2 or TRBV6-3 with TRBJ1-6; tentative D call: TRBD1 (5 bases). CDR3 length: 13 amino acids. The germline gives CDR1 MNHEY, CDR2 SVGEGT. Trimming pared 5 bases from V and 9 bases from J, leaving 11 bases between. The CDR3: CASSEGVSSPLHF. CDR3 bases: TGTGCCAGCAGTGAAGGGGTTTCTTCACCCCTCCACTTT.

With respect to this clonotype: One end of the junction is discordant with germline, which a read error may explain. The rearrangement links TRBV20-1 to TRBJ1-3, with D maybe TRBD1 (6 bases). The germline V gene encodes CDR1 DFQATT and CDR2 SNEGSKA (reference sequence). The length of the CDR3 is 17 residues. The CDR3 DNA sequence: TGCAGTGCTAGTCGGGCAGGGGTGGGGGTCTCTGGAAACACCATGTATTTT. Translation: CSASRAGVGVSGNTMYF.

This clonotype occurred many times. The chain uses TRBV12-3 or TRBV12-4 and TRBJ2-2; TRBD2 matches at 14 bases. This CDR3 has 15 amino acids. V lost 5 bases and J lost 9; bases outside the gene matches: 5. In nucleotides, the CDR3 is TGTGCCAGCAGTGCCGGGACTAGCGGGAGTTGGGAGCTGTTTTTT. It encodes CASSAGTSGSWELFF.

This clonotype was found a few times. This rearrangement joins TRBV19 to TRBJ2-7, with D perhaps TRBD1 (6 bases). V lost 9 bases and J 0 bases, leaving 15 bases between the germline ends. Germline V gene lookup returns CDR1 LNHDA and CDR2 SQIVND (reference sequence). The CDR3 spans 14 residues. The CDR3 reads CASGQSLSSYEQYF. The CDR3 nucleotides read TGTGCCAGCGGACAGAGTTTGAGCTCCTACGAGCAGTACTTC.

On this clonotype itself: Possible read error: a much larger clone is one base away. V gene TRBV12-3 or TRBV12-4 combines with J gene TRBJ2-7; D might be TRBD1 (6 bases). CDR3 size: 14 residues. Trimming cost V 5 bases and J 6 bases, with 17 bases left between them. The CDR3 bases are TGTGCCAGCAGTAGGGAAAACAGGGAGAGCGAGCAGTACTTC. It translates to CASSRENRESEQYF.

This clonotype has more than one count but fewer than ten. The chain carries TRBV11-3 and TRBJ2-2; D call uncertain. Germline CDR1 SGHNT, CDR2 YENEEA. There are 16 residues in the CDR3. Trimming shortened V by 7 bases and J by 1 base, and 16 bases separated the two germline ends. CDR3 sequence (DNA): TGTGCCAGCACCCCGAGTCGGAGCGAGAACACCGGGGAGCTGTTTTTT. Encoded protein: CASTPSRSENTGELFF.

The chain couples TRBV20-1 to TRBJ1-1, with 7 bases that match TRBD1. This CDR3 has 15 amino acids. The V and J ends lost 3 bases and 0 bases, in that order; junction bases with no gene match: 7. Per germline, CDR1 DFQATT and CDR2 SNEGSKA (reference sequence). CDR3 in amino acids: CSASRGGHMNTEAFF. For the CDR3, the DNA is TGCAGTGCTAGTAGAGGGGGCCACATGAACACTGAAGCTTTCTTT.

This rearrangement joins TRBV14 to TRBJ2-7; D may be TRBD1 (6 bases). CDR1 and CDR2 (germline): SGHDN, FVKESK. This CDR3 has 13 amino acids. V was trimmed by 2 bases and J by 6 bases, leaving 11 bases between them. CDR3 sequence reads: CASSQQTGLEQYF. The CDR3 DNA reads as TGTGCCAGCAGCCAACAGACAGGTCTCGAGCAGTACTTC.

The V gene is TRBV24-1, the J gene TRBJ2-3, with D possibly matching TRBD1 (6 bases). Trimming shortened V by 3 bases and J by 2 bases, and 26 bases separated the two germline ends. Looked up from germline, CDR1 is KGHDR and CDR2 is SFDVKD. The CDR3 sequence is 20 residues long. CDR3 nucleotides: TGTGCCACCAGTGATGGAACAGGGTCCCAGCCCGGGGCTAACACAGATACGCAGTATTTT. Protein product: CATSDGTGSQPGANTDTQYF.

The chain has TRBV28 and TRBJ1-5; D unresolved. Germline V gene data show CDR1 as MDHEN and CDR2 as SYDVKM. V was trimmed by 2 bases and J by 3 bases, leaving 11 bases between them. The CDR3 is 15 residues long. The CDR3 DNA sequence: TGTGCCAGCAGTTTAAATGGCGGGTCCAATCAGCCCCAGCATTTT. Its translation is CASSLNGGSNQPQHF.

This clonotype has ten or more counts. The chain links TRBV28 to TRBJ1-5; 8 bases fit TRBD1. The CDR3 runs to 19 residues. J was trimmed by 7 bases and V by 0 bases; bases with no gene match: 17. Germline CDR1 MDHEN, CDR2 SYDVKM. CDR3 sequence: CASSLWRGQGAVEGQPQHF. The DNA of the CDR3 is TGTGCCAGCAGTTTATGGCGAGGGCAGGGGGCAGTTGAAGGGCAGCCCCAGCATTTT. Filled out from reference TRBV28 and TRBJ1-5, the complete variable domain reads DVKVTQSSRYLVKRTGEKVFLECVQDMDHENMFWYRQDPGLGLRLIYFSYDVKMKEKGDIPEGYSVSREKKERFSLILESASTNQTSMYLCASSLWRGQGAVEGQPQHFGDGTRLSIL.

A few counts support this clonotype. This chain uses TRBV28 with TRBJ2-1; D is unresolved. The CDR3 consists of 10 residues. The V end was cut by 7 bases, the J end by 7 bases, with 5 bases between. Germline assignment: CDR1 MDHEN and CDR2 SYDVKM. The DNA of the CDR3 is TGTGCCAGCATCGGGAATGAGCAGTTCTTC. Translating gives CASIGNEQFF.

This clonotype has more than one count but fewer than ten. One junction end does not reproduce the germline sequence, and a read error may be involved. The V gene is TRBV7-9, the J gene TRBJ2-2, with 8 bases matching TRBD1. Germline V CDR1 and CDR2: SEHNR, FQNEAQ (reference sequence). CDR3 size: 14 residues. The CDR3 sequence: CASSQDRGAGELFF. The CDR3 DNA reads TGTGCTAGCAGCCAAGACAGGGGAGCCGGGGAGCTGTTTTTT. Full variable domain (rest looked up from reference TRBV7-9 and TRBJ2-2): DTGVSQNPRHKITKRGQNVTFRCDPISEHNRLYWYRQTLGQGPEFLTYFQNEAQLEKSRLLSDRFSAERPKGSFSTLEIQRTEQGDSAMYLCASSQDRGAGELFFGEGSRLTVL.

This clonotype showed up many times. The chain uses TRBV3-1 and TRBJ1-2, with D hard to call. The CDR3 runs 14 residues. Trimming removed 0 bases at V and 7 bases at J, with 12 bases between. Germline CDR1 LGHDT, CDR2 YNNKEL (reference sequence). The CDR3 DNA is TGTGCCAGCAGCCAAGACGCGAGGGCGGGTGGCTACACCTTC. It codes for CASSQDARAGGYTF.

The J gene is TRBJ2-1, the V gene TRBV18; possibly TRBD2 for D (7 bases). CDR3 length: 16 amino acids. Germline assignment: CDR1 KGHSH and CDR2 LQKENI. Trimming removed 3 bases at V and 2 bases at J, with 14 bases between. DNA for the CDR3: TGTGCCAGCTCACCGAGGGCGGGGGCGGCCTACAATGAGCAGTTCTTC. As protein: CASSPRAGAAYNEQFF.

This clonotype was observed many times. The CDR3 protein is CASSLMSGGPDTQYF. The CDR3 DNA sequence: TGTGCCAGCAGCTTAATGTCGGGAGGTCCAGATACGCAGTATTTT. This sequence joins TRBV7-3 and TRBJ2-3; 7 bases are shared with TRBD2. The ends lost 1 base at V and 4 bases at J; junction bases unmatched: 5. The CDR3 has 15 residues. Germline loops: CDR1 SGHTA, CDR2 FQGTGA.

The rearrangement joins TRBV27 to TRBJ1-4, with 10 bases that match TRBD1. With 6 bases clipped from V and 4 bases from J, the junction kept 5 bases outside the gene matches. CDR3 length: 15 residues. Germline CDR1 reads MNHEY; CDR2 reads SMNVEV (reference sequence). This CDR3 reads CASRDRDRGNEKLFF. The DNA for the CDR3 is TGTGCCAGCAGAGACCGGGACAGGGGTAATGAAAAACTGTTTTTT.

This sequence joins TRBV7-2 and TRBJ1-2; TRBD1 agrees at 9 bases. Germline loops: CDR1 SGHTA, CDR2 FQGNSA. CDR3 length: 14 residues. With V trimmed by 2 bases and J by 3 bases, 1 base remained unmatched. The CDR3 sequence is CASSLRTGDYGYTF. CDR3 in DNA: TGTGCCAGCAGCTTACGGACAGGGGACTATGGCTACACCTTC.